A selection of T cell receptor beta chains follows, all from one sample in a study of shared clonotypes between healthy human individuals. The table came from immunoSEQ multiplex PCR; TCRdb's copy has only in-frame clones and leaves some out. The sample consists of nearly 1 million clones, 70% to 85% of them appearing once. Sequenced sample: memory CD4+ T cells sorted from blood. The receptor set was obtained from a young man in good health. The CDR3 runs from the conserved cysteine through the conserved F or W. A D gene is named only where the DNA matches it firmly. The size of a clone is reported for some rows only, either as once, few or many, or as a class for expanded clones.

clone_size	v_call	d_call	j_call	cdr3_nt	cdr3_aa
few	TRBV6-5	TRBD1	TRBJ1-6	TGTGCCAGCAGTCGACAGGGTGGCAATTCACCCCTCCACTTT	CASSRQGGNSPLHF
.	TRBV29-1	TRBD1	TRBJ2-7	TGCAGCGTCAAAGCCGGGACAGGGGGGGACGAGCAGTACTTC	CSVKAGTGGDEQYF
.	TRBV28	TRBD2	TRBJ2-7	TGTGCCAGCAGACTAGCGGGGGGGTACGAGCAGTACTTC	CASRLAGGYEQYF
.	TRBV7-8	.	TRBJ1-5	TGTGCCAGCAGCCCCAGGGATAGCAATCAGCCCCAGCATTTT	CASSPRDSNQPQHF
many	TRBV7-2	.	TRBJ1-1	TGTGCCAGCAGCCCCCAAACAGGGAGCGAAGCTTTCTTT	CASSPQTGSEAFF
.	TRBV29-1	.	TRBJ2-7	TGCAGCGTTTCCAGCGGTCCCTACGAGCAGTACTTC	CSVSSGPYEQYF
.	TRBV6-1	TRBD1	TRBJ2-2	TGTGCCAGCAGTGAAGTGACAGGGCTCCCTCCCACCGGGGAGCTGTTTTTT	CASSEVTGLPPTGELFF
.	TRBV19	.	TRBJ1-5	TGTGCCAGTAGTGTTCAGGTCAGTAGCAATCAGCCCCAGCATTTT	CASSVQVSSNQPQHF
.	TRBV27	TRBD1	TRBJ2-1	TGTGCCAGCAGTTTCCCCCCTCGACAGGGGGCAAATGAGCAGTTCTTC	CASSFPPRQGANEQFF
.	TRBV25-1	.	TRBJ1-3	TGTGCCAGCAGTCCTCAAGGGGCTGGAAACACCATATATTTT	CASSPQGAGNTIYF
.	TRBV29-1	.	TRBJ2-2	TGCAGCGCTGGACCACCGATGAACACCGGGGAGCTGTTTTTT	CSAGPPMNTGELFF
.	TRBV5-1	.	TRBJ2-2	TGCGCCAGCAGCCGCAGGGAAAACACCGGGGAGCTGTTTTTT	CASSRRENTGELFF
once	TRBV18	.	TRBJ1-2	TGTGCCAGCTCCGACATTAACTATGGCTACACCTTC	CASSDINYGYTF
.	TRBV5-4	.	TRBJ2-5	TGTGCCAGCAGCTTGGTCGAAGAGACCCAGTACTTC	CASSLVEETQYF
.	TRBV11-2	.	TRBJ2-6	TGTGCCAGCAGCTTAGATCCTAGAGGGGCTTCCATCTCTGGGGCCAACGTCCTGACTTTC	CASSLDPRGASISGANVLTF
.	TRBV10-3	TRBD2	TRBJ2-5	TGTGCCATCAGTGAGTCGGGAGGGATAGGTGGAGAGACCCAGTACTTC	CAISESGGIGGETQYF
.	TRBV6-5	.	TRBJ2-7	TGTGCCAGCAGTTACGCGGAGGTATCCTACGAGCAGTACTTC	CASSYAEVSYEQYF
.	TRBV13	TRBD1	TRBJ2-1	TGTGCCAGCAGCCCGGGACAGGGGGCGGGTGAGCAGTTCTTC	CASSPGQGAGEQFF
.	TRBV2	.	TRBJ2-7	TGTGCCAGCAGTCAGTACTACGAGCAGTACTTC	CASSQYYEQYF
few	TRBV2	TRBD2	TRBJ2-5	TGTGCCAGCAGGCACTCGGTGTTTAGCGGGACGCAAGAGACCCAGTACTTC	CASRHSVFSGTQETQYF
.	TRBV6-5	.	TRBJ2-5	TGTGCCAGCATTTCGACAGGACAAGAGACCCAGTACTTC	CASISTGQETQYF
.	TRBV21-1	.	TRBJ2-1	TGTGCCAGCAGCCGGGGGCTAAGCTCCTACAATGAGCAGTTCTTC	CASSRGLSSYNEQFF
once	TRBV6-1	TRBD2	TRBJ2-7	TGTGCCAGCAGCCCCGGGGGGGCCCGATCCTACGAGCAGTACTTC	CASSPGGARSYEQYF
.	TRBV28	.	TRBJ2-3	TGTGCCAGCAGGTGGGGCGGGGCCAGCACAGATACGCAGTATTTT	CASRWGGASTDTQYF
.	TRBV28	.	TRBJ1-5	TGTGCCAGCGGGGCCTGGGGAAATCAGCCCCAGCATTTT	CASGAWGNQPQHF
.	TRBV2	.	TRBJ1-6	TGTGCCAGCATATCGGCCTCCTATAATTCACCCCTCCACTTT	CASISASYNSPLHF
.	TRBV10-3	TRBD1	TRBJ1-2	TGTGCCATCAGTGAGATGGCGGACAGGGTGGTCTACACCTTC	CAISEMADRVVYTF
.	TRBV4-1	TRBD1	TRBJ2-5	TGCGCCAGCAGCGAGGGACAGGGGCCGTTAGAGACCCAGTACTTC	CASSEGQGPLETQYF
.	TRBV7-6	.	TRBJ1-3	TGTGCCAGCAGCCAAGCGGTCGGCAGTACTGGAAACACCATATATTTT	CASSQAVGSTGNTIYF
.	TRBV19	TRBD1	TRBJ1-5	TGTGCCAGTATTCTACAGGGGGGTCGGGGACAGCCCCAGCATTTT	CASILQGGRGQPQHF
.	TRBV18	.	TRBJ1-4	TGTGCCAGCTCACCGGGTACTAGAGAAAAACTGTTTTTT	CASSPGTREKLFF
.	TRBV11-2	.	TRBJ2-7	TGTGCCAGCAGCTTAGGCCAGGGACGCGAGCAGTACTTC	CASSLGQGREQYF
.	TRBV7-9	TRBD1	TRBJ1-2	TGTGCCAGCAGCGGAGGGACAGCCGGAGCTAACTATGGCTACACCTTC	CASSGGTAGANYGYTF
.	TRBV5-1	.	TRBJ2-3	TGCGCCAGCGGGCAGAAACAGGGTACAGATACGCAGTATTTT	CASGQKQGTDTQYF
.	TRBV2	.	TRBJ2-5	TGTGCCAGCAGCGGCAGCGAACCGACCCAGTACTTC	CASSGSEPTQYF
.	TRBV7-8	.	TRBJ1-2	TGTGCCAGCAGCTACACGGAGGACAGTAGACTCGATGGCTACACCTTC	CASSYTEDSRLDGYTF
.	TRBV30	.	TRBJ2-2	TGTGCCTGGACACCCCTAGCGAACACCGGGGAGCTGTTTTTT	CAWTPLANTGELFF
.	TRBV5-1	.	TRBJ1-5	TGCGCCAGCAGCTTGTCGATGAGAGGAAAACAGGAGGGTCAGCCCCAGCATTTT	CASSLSMRGKQEGQPQHF
few	TRBV29-1	.	TRBJ1-2	TGCAGCGTTGAAGTCAGTAACTATGGCTACACCTTC	CSVEVSNYGYTF
.	TRBV6-5	TRBD2	TRBJ2-1	TGTGCCAGCAGTTCCGGGACTAAATACAATGAGCAGTTCTTC	CASSSGTKYNEQFF
.	TRBV11-2	TRBD2	TRBJ2-7	TGTGCCAGCAGCTTCGGGACTAGCGGGCCCTACGAGCAGTACTTC	CASSFGTSGPYEQYF
.	TRBV25-1	.	TRBJ1-1	TGTGCCAGCAGCCAGGGGCTGAAAGCTTTCTTT	CASSQGLKAFF
.	TRBV5-4	TRBD1	TRBJ2-2	TGTGCCAGCACCCAACGACAGGGTGAGACCGGGGAGCTGTTTTTT	CASTQRQGETGELFF
.	TRBV5-1	.	TRBJ2-5	TGCGCCAGCAGCTTGGAGGCCAGATCAGAAGAGACCCAGTACTTC	CASSLEARSEETQYF
few	TRBV11-2	.	TRBJ1-3	TGTGCCAGCAGCTTAAGTGGGGGTTCCGGAAACACCATATATTTT	CASSLSGGSGNTIYF